The 26 T cell receptor beta chains in this list originate from one sample, sequenced in a study of T cell responses to AZD1222 COVID-19 vaccine (dated by TCRdb to the early 2020s). The protocol used for the library was the immunoSEQ multiplex PCR assay. Entries here come from immuneACCESS through TCRdb and include only in-frame sequences with V and J called. Some clones fail to appear in such tables; in the studies checked, an unresolved V gene covers under half of the shortfall, and the cause of the remainder is unknown. Present in this sample are 100,000 or so clones, roughly 80% of which were seen just once. About 5% of the sample is taken by the ten largest. The time point tag for this specimen amounts to: baseline before first vaccination. The starting material was peripheral blood, obtained on day 0 of AZD1222 vaccination. These receptor sequences come from an adult in good health.

This clone was seen a handful of times. The V and J genes are TRBV6-1 and TRBJ1-5; 7 positions match TRBD1. V was pared by 3 bases and J by 5 bases, with 7 bases of the junction left unmatched. Germline V gives CDR1 MNHNS, CDR2 SASEGT. There are 15 residues in the CDR3. The CDR3 reads CASSDPGTVYQPQHF. The CDR3, as DNA: TGTGCCAGCAGTGACCCTGGGACAGTTTATCAGCCCCAGCATTTT.

This chain links TRBV7-2 with TRBJ1-6; 10 nucleotides agree with TRBD1. V trimming: 3 bases; J trimming: 7 bases; junction bases outside the gene matches: 3. Germline CDR1 SGHTA, CDR2 FQGNSA. The CDR3 extends over 15 amino acids. CDR3 nucleotide sequence: TGTGCCAGCAGCTTTGGGACAGGGGTAAATTCACCCCTCCACTTT. Translated, it gives CASSFGTGVNSPLHF.

The CDR3 nucleotides read TGTGCCAGCAGCCAAGATACAGGGGAAGCTTTCTTT. Translated: CASSQDTGEAFF. The chain is built from TRBV4-2 and TRBJ1-1; D perhaps matches TRBD1 (6 bases). Germline CDR1 LGHNA, CDR2 YNFKEQ. The CDR3 covers 12 residues. V was pared by 0 bases and J by 8 bases, with 7 bases between.

The V call is TRBV7-7, the J call TRBJ2-5, with a tentative D call TRBD2 (6 bases). This CDR3 contains 16 residues. The V gene lost 1 base and the J gene lost 7 bases, with 19 bases spanning the gap. Looked up from germline, CDR1 is SSHAT and CDR2 is FNYEAQ (reference sequence). The CDR3: CASSLDYARGLLTQYF. In DNA form, the CDR3 reads TGTGCCAGCAGCTTAGACTATGCGCGGGGTCTCTTGACCCAGTACTTC.

The chain uses TRBV18 and TRBJ1-1, with TRBD1 matching over 9 bases. The ends lost 3 bases at V and 2 bases at J; junction bases unmatched: 4. CDR1 and CDR2 (germline): KGHSH, LQKENI. The CDR3 is 15 residues long. CDR3 protein: CASSPGQGHNTEAFF. The CDR3 DNA reads as TGTGCCAGCTCACCGGGACAGGGACATAACACTGAAGCTTTCTTT.

This clone was picked up a small number of times. This chain links TRBV4-3 with TRBJ1-2; tentative D call: TRBD1 (5 bases). Germline values: CDR1 LGHNA, CDR2 YSLEER. Between the trimmed V and J ends, which lost 4 bases and 1 base, there was a span of 10 bases. The CDR3 loop spans 14 amino acids. In DNA form, the CDR3 reads TGCGCCAGCAGCCTCTCTCAGGGTAACTATGGCTACACCTTC. It is translated as CASSLSQGNYGYTF.

The rearrangement links TRBV12-5 to TRBJ1-2; the D is unclear. This CDR3 contains 11 residues. In germline, CDR1 is LGHNT, CDR2 FRNRAP. Trimming removed 0 bases from V and 5 bases from J, with 1 base in between. CDR3 DNA sequence: TGTGCTAGTGGTTTGGTATATGGCTACACCTTC. It encodes CASGLVYGYTF.

This clone was seen once. The rearrangement uses TRBV19 and TRBJ2-7, with 9 positions matching TRBD2. The CDR3 length is 15 residues. Trimming took 3 bases from V and 3 from J; bases not matched to a gene: 6. The germline V gene encodes CDR1 LNHDA and CDR2 SQIVND (reference sequence). The CDR3 bases are TGTGCCAGTAGTATTACAGCGGGGGGTCTCTACGAGCAGTACTTC. Its translation is CASSITAGGLYEQYF.

The chain is built from TRBV7-9 and TRBJ1-2; TRBD1 matches at 11 bases. Trimming removed 6 bases from V and 8 bases from J; junction bases left unmatched: 11. CDR1 and CDR2 (germline): SEHNR, FQNEAQ (reference sequence). CDR3 size: 15 residues. The chain's CDR3 is CASRSTGQGARGYTF. CDR3 sequence (DNA): TGTGCCAGCAGATCCACCGGACAGGGGGCAAGGGGCTACACCTTC. Using reference TRBV7-9 and TRBJ1-2 for the parts outside the CDR3, the full variable domain is DTGVSQNPRHKITKRGQNVTFRCDPISEHNRLYWYRQTLGQGPEFLTYFQNEAQLEKSRLLSDRFSAERPKGSFSTLEIQRTEQGDSAMYLCASRSTGQGARGYTFGSGTRLTVV.

V usage is TRBV18 and J usage is TRBJ2-5; D perhaps matches TRBD2 (5 bases). Germline values: CDR1 KGHSH, CDR2 LQKENI. V lost 4 bases and J lost 2, with 8 bases in between. CDR3 length: 13 amino acids. CDR3 DNA sequence: TGTGCCAGCTCACGCCGGGGACAAGAGACCCAGTACTTC. Translation gives CASSRRGQETQYF.

CDR3 in amino acids: CASSGLAAEAFF. The CDR3 bases are TGTGCCAGCAGTGGTTTGGCGGCTGAAGCTTTCTTT. The chain is built from TRBV2 and TRBJ1-1; D gene ambiguous. Trimming stripped 4 bases from V and 6 bases from J, with 9 bases between. The germline CDR1 and CDR2 sequences are SNHLY and FYNNEI. The CDR3 length is 12 residues. The full variable domain, completed using reference TRBV2 and TRBJ1-1, is EPEVTQTPSHQVTQMGQEVILRCVPISNHLYFYWYRQILGQKVEFLVSFYNNEISEKSEIFDDQFSVERPDGSNFTLKIRSTKLEDSAMYFCASSGLAAEAFFGQGTRLTVV.

Concerning this clone: Other nucleotide sequences from this sample produce the same CDR3. The V and J genes are TRBV6-2 or TRBV6-3 and TRBJ1-1; D remains ambiguous. Germline V gene sequence: CDR1 MNHEY, CDR2 SVGEGT. This CDR3 comprises 11 residues. The V end lost 2 bases, the J end lost 4 bases, and 2 bases lay between the germline ends. This CDR3 reads CASSYPTEAFF. The CDR3 nucleotides read TGTGCCAGCAGTTACCCCACTGAAGCTTTCTTT.

The V and J genes are TRBV5-1 and TRBJ1-1, with D tentatively TRBD1 (5 bases). This CDR3 comprises 15 residues. Trimming pared 4 bases from V and 4 bases from J, leaving 17 bases between. In germline, CDR1 is SGHRS, CDR2 YFSETQ. The chain's CDR3 is CASSHDSGGGTEAFF. In DNA form, the CDR3 reads TGCGCCAGCAGCCATGACAGCGGCGGGGGCACTGAAGCTTTCTTT. Together with reference TRBV5-1 and TRBJ1-1, the CDR3 gives the full variable domain: KAGVTQTPRYLIKTRGQQVTLSCSPISGHRSVSWYQQTPGQGLQFLFEYFSETQRNKGNFPGRFSGRQFSNSRSEMNVSTLELGDSALYLCASSHDSGGGTEAFFGQGTRLTVV.

J is TRBJ1-2 and V is TRBV6-5, with 9 bases fitting TRBD1. Germline V CDR1 and CDR2: MNHEY, SVGAGI. CDR3 size: 15 residues. V lost 6 bases to trimming and J lost 7 bases; unmatched junction nucleotides: 12. DNA for the CDR3: TGTGCCAGCAGCGCCGGGACAGGGTTTCGGGGTGGCTACACCTTC. This gives the protein CASSAGTGFRGGYTF.

The chain links TRBV7-2 to TRBJ2-1; D ambiguous. The germline gives CDR1 SGHTA, CDR2 FQGNSA. V was trimmed by 1 base and J by 9 bases, leaving 16 bases between them. The CDR3 consists of 15 residues. CDR3 in DNA: TGTGCCAGCAGCTTAGGCCTAGAAGTCTTCGCTGAGCAGTTCTTC. Translating it yields CASSLGLEVFAEQFF.

The V gene is TRBV7-8, the J gene TRBJ1-3; D call uncertain. Germline CDR1 SGHVS, CDR2 FQNEAQ. This CDR3 spans 16 amino acids. Trimming shortened V by 1 base and J by 0 bases, and 10 bases separated the two germline ends. The CDR3 here is CASSLEQLFSGNTIYF. The CDR3 DNA follows: TGTGCCAGCAGCTTAGAACAGCTCTTCTCTGGAAACACCATATATTTT.

The V call is TRBV7-2, the J call TRBJ1-1, with no clear D. Germline lookup yields CDR1 SGHTA and CDR2 FQGNSA. The CDR3 length is 13 residues. The V end lost 2 bases, the J end lost 0 bases, and 4 bases lay between the germline ends. CDR3 amino acids: CASSLHMNTEAFF. CDR3 in DNA: TGTGCCAGCAGCTTACACATGAACACTGAAGCTTTCTTT.

The chain recombines TRBV15 with TRBJ2-5; D is possibly TRBD1 (5 bases). V was trimmed by 0 bases and J by 4 bases, leaving 12 bases between them. The V gene's germline CDR1 is LNHNV and CDR2 YYDKDF (reference sequence). This CDR3 is 15 amino acids long. CDR3 residues: CATSRDSRVRETQYF. CDR3 DNA: TGTGCCACCAGCAGAGATTCCAGGGTCCGAGAGACCCAGTACTTC.

This chain joins TRBV3-1 (or the pseudogene TRBV3-2) and TRBJ2-5; 7 nucleotides match TRBD2. Germline values: CDR1 LGHDT, CDR2 YNNKEL (reference sequence). Germline trimming cut 2 bases from V and 7 bases from J; bases unmatched to any gene: 1. The CDR3 is 12 amino acids. CDR3 DNA: TGTGCCAGCAGCCAAATAGCGGGGACCCAGTACTTC. Amino acid sequence: CASSQIAGTQYF.

The CDR3 DNA reads as TGCGCCAGCAGCCAAGATCGTGGGACAGGGGAAGGCTACACCTTC. Its translation is CASSQDRGTGEGYTF. The genes are TRBV4-3 and TRBJ1-2, with 10 bases identical to TRBD1. The germline CDR1 and CDR2 sequences are LGHNA and YSLEER. The V gene end was trimmed by 0 bases and the J gene end by 8 bases; junction bases not matched to a gene: 6. This CDR3 spans 15 amino acids.

The CDR3 reads CASSLASGGDEKLFF. The CDR3 DNA reads TGTGCCAGCAGCCTAGCATCTGGGGGCGATGAAAAACTGTTTTTT. The V and J genes are TRBV5-4 and TRBJ1-4, with D perhaps TRBD1 (6 bases). V was clipped by 4 bases and J by 6 bases, with 16 bases between them. This CDR3 is built from 15 residues. The germline gives CDR1 SGHNT, CDR2 YYREEE (reference sequence).

V is TRBV27 and J is TRBJ2-3; D is unresolved. The V end lost 6 bases, the J end lost 2 bases, and 9 bases lay between the germline ends. The CDR3 length is 13 residues. Germline CDR1 is MNHEY and CDR2 is SMNVEV (reference sequence). The CDR3 loop is CASRPAYTDTQYF. The CDR3 bases are TGTGCCAGCAGACCCGCTTACACAGATACGCAGTATTTT.

V and J are TRBV19 and TRBJ1-2; 9 bases are a match to TRBD1. The V segment lost 7 bases and the J segment 5 bases; nucleotides outside the gene matches: 5. The germline V gene encodes CDR1 LNHDA and CDR2 SQIVND (reference sequence). This CDR3 has 13 residues. CDR3 residues: CASKDRGSYGYTF. In nucleotides, the CDR3 is TGTGCCAGTAAGGACAGGGGTAGTTATGGCTACACCTTC.

The rearrangement joins TRBV6-5 to TRBJ2-1, with 9 bases aligning to TRBD2. CDR3 size: 16 residues. Germline lookup yields CDR1 MNHEY and CDR2 SVGAGI. The V and J ends lost 2 bases and 3 bases, in that order; junction bases with no gene match: 5. The CDR3 DNA reads as TGTGCCAGCAGTTACGGGGCTAGCGGGGTCTACAATGAGCAGTTCTTC. Its translation: CASSYGASGVYNEQFF.

The chain recombines TRBV14 with TRBJ1-4; D uncertain. The V gene lost 0 bases and the J gene lost 11 bases, with 10 bases spanning the gap. The CDR3 is 13 amino acids. Germline values: CDR1 SGHDN, CDR2 FVKESK. The CDR3 coding sequence is TGTGCCAGCAGCCAAGAACTGTACACGAAACTGTTTTTT. Encoded protein: CASSQELYTKLFF. Together with reference TRBV14 and TRBJ1-4, the CDR3 gives the full variable domain: EAGVTQFPSHSVIEKGQTVTLRCDPISGHDNLYWYRRVMGKEIKFLLHFVKESKQDESGMPNNRFLAERTGGTYSTLKVQPAELEDSGVYFCASSQELYTKLFFGSGTQLSVL.

The chain carries TRBV4-1 and TRBJ2-7, with TRBD1 identical over 9 bases. The CDR3 is 19 amino acids. Trimming took 2 bases from V and 3 from J; bases not matched to a gene: 17. Germline values: CDR1 MGHRA, CDR2 YSYEKL. CDR3 sequence: CASSQPGQGANRGYYEQYF. As DNA, the CDR3 is TGCGCCAGCAGCCAACCGGGACAGGGTGCGAATAGGGGCTACTACGAGCAGTACTTC.